Detailed here is one TCR beta chain. Its antigen is currently not known. It has no much larger one-base neighbor in the sample; base qualities were not kept. The collaborating institutions used their own protocols to collect whole blood in K2EDTA tubes. For TCRbeta analysis, collaborator samples were shipped as frozen whole blood, as isolated PBMCs, or as DNA extracted from either sample type. The immunoSEQ Assay, a bias-controlled multiplex PCR, was used to amplify TCRbeta CDR3 regions from genomic DNA. For the original study's pipeline: Within the assay, amplification of reference gene primers was used to estimate how many nucleated cells each sample contained. To quantify the absolute abundance of each unique TCRbeta CDR3 rearrangement, sequence reads were collapsed and filtered. For each sample, productive Simpson clonality was calculated by taking the square root of Simpson's diversity index across productive rearrangements. This is the immuneACCESS table as TCRdb keeps it, with only in-frame sequences that have V and J called. A part of the clones is gone; compared with another copy, unresolved V genes explain less than half, and the rest is unexplained. That table is the source of V, J and clone size, and D and trimming were worked out from the DNA. The sample records around 25,000 clones, approximately 80% of which are singletons. The ten largest make up about 15% of the sample.

V is pruned by 1 base and J by 4 bases, leaving 5 bases of the junction without a gene match. The CDR3 covers 15 residues, taking in both the cysteine and the phenylalanine. This entry keeps only the CDR3 DNA: 45 bases, framed from base 1. In the germline V gene (reference sequence), CDR1 corresponds to SGHKS and CDR2 to YYEKEE. This sample is drawn from a study of blood T cell repertoires in COVID-19 (dated by TCRdb to about 2020). Some background on the complete study: The collaborator samples originated in the United States, Italy and Spain and spanned the acute and convalescent phases of COVID-19. The material from the prospective study consisted of cDNA or gDNA derived from T cells, B-cell-depleted T cells, or PBMCs. The dataset comprised deeply sampled blood TCRbeta repertoires from subjects exposed to, actively infected with, or recovered from COVID-19. The repertoires were released in a freely available public database intended as a resource for research on the immune response to SARS-CoV-2. Samples were obtained from the ongoing ImmuneRACE study (first 160 participants) and from about 1,300 subjects provided by 6 global collaborators. Sample metadata almost always included a de-identified subject ID, COVID-19 status, age in years and sex. Where available, HLA class I and class II types were taken from metadata supplied by the sample provider and were not determined by assay-based typing. General conclusions and limits of the study: How much clinical and demographic metadata was included differed by source and by participant, and the metadata was provided uncurated.

Sequenced: peripheral blood. The rearrangement joined TRBV5-5 to TRBJ2-7; 10 bases in between match TRBD1. The sequence came from a man older than 75 with active or convalescent COVID-19. The CDR3 region reads CASSLLRDRGYEQYF. In nucleotide form, the sequence is TGTGCCAGCAGCTTGCTCCGGGACAGGGGTTACGAGCAGTACTTC. The entire variable domain, with the stretches around the CDR3 drawn from the reference TRBV5-5 and TRBJ2-7 proteins, is DAGVTQSPTHLIKTRGQQVTLRCSPISGHKSVSWYQQVLGQGPQFIFQYYEKEERGRGNFPDRFSARQFPNYSSELNVNALLLGDSALYLCASSLLRDRGYEQYFGPGTRLTVT.